This T cell receptor beta chain appears in the sequencing data of a study of blood T cell repertoires in COVID-19. Across the whole study: Collection of acute and convalescent COVID-19 samples took place in the United States, Italy and Spain. Sample material is recorded as cDNA or gDNA derived from T cells, B-cell-depleted T cells, or PBMCs.

Authors' processing steps: Quantification of nucleated cells was approximated via reference gene primer amplification. Profiling relied on immunoSEQ multiplex PCR, and the TCRdb table lists in-frame clones only, not all of them. D and trimming were read from the DNA, whereas the V and J calls and clone size are those reported in that table. The sample lists roughly 150,000 clones; about 83% were seen once. V lost 3 bases and J lost 3, with 12 bases in between. The CDR3 loop spans 14 amino acids. CDR1 and CDR2 from the germline V gene are KGHSH and LQKENI. This chain links TRBV18 with TRBJ2-7; weak D call: TRBD1 (5 bases). The clonotype was recovered from a woman between 65 and 79 years old who had recovered from COVID-19. Sample: peripheral blood. CDR3 amino acids: CASSPPTGGYEQYF. CDR3 in DNA: TGTGCCAGCTCACCCCCCACAGGTGGCTACGAGCAGTACTTC.